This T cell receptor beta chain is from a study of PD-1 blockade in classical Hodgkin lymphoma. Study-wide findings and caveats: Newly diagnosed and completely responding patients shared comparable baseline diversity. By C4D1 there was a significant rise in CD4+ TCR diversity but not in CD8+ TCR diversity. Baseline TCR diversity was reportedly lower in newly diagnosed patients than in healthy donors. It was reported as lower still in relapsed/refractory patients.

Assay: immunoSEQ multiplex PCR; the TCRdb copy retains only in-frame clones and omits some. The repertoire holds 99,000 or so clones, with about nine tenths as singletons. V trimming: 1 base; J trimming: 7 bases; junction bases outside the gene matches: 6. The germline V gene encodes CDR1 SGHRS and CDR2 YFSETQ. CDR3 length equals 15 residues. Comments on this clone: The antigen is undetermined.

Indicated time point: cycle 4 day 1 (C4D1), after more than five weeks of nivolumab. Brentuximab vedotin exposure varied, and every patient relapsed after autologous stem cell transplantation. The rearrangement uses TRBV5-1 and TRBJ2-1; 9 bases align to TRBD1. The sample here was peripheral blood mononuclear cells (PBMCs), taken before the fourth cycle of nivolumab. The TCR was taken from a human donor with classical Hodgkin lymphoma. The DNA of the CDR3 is TGCGCCAGCAGCTTGAGACAGGGGGGTGTGAATGAGCAGTTCTTC. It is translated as CASSLRQGGVNEQFF.